This T cell receptor beta chain was found in a study of blood T cell repertoires in COVID-19. Study context: The United States, Italy and Spain were the sources of the acute and convalescent COVID-19 samples.

J was trimmed by 8 bases and V by 6 bases; bases with no gene match: 18. The CDR3 has 16 amino acids. Looked up from germline, CDR1 is LNHDA and CDR2 is SQIVND (reference sequence). The repertoire was sequenced with immunoSEQ multiplex PCR; TCRdb's copy has only in-frame clones and lacks some. The repertoire includes a few hundred thousand clones, approximately 90% of them detected once, and around 9.3% sits in the top ten. Sequencing input: PBMCs or T cells enriched from blood (not recorded which). This TCR derives from a woman in her late teens or twenties who had recovered from COVID-19. The chain recombines TRBV19 with TRBJ1-2; 7 bases match TRBD1. The CDR3 loop reads CASRIGGSRDSGGYTF. CDR3 sequence (DNA): TGTGCCAGTAGAATCGGGGGCAGCCGGGACAGCGGGGGCTACACCTTC.